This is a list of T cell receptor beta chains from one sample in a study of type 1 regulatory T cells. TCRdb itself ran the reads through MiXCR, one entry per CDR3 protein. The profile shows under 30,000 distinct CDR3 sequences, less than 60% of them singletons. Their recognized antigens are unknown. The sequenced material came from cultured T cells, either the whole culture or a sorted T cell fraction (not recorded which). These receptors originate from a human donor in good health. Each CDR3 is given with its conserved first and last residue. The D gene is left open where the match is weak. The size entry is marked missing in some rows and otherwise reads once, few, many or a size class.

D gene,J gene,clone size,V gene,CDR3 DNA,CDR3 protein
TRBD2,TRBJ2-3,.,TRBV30,TGTGCCTGGATGACTAGCCAGGATACGCAGTATTTT,CAWMTSQDTQYF
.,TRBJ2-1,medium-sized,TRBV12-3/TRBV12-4,TGTGCCAGCAGCCCCCAACTAGTGCCTGAGCAGTTCTTC,CASSPQLVPEQFF
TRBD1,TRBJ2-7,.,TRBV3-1,TGTGCCAACAGCCGGGGACAGGGATACGAGCAGTACTTC,CANSRGQGYEQYF
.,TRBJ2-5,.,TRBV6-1,TGTGCCAGCAGTGAACATATAGCCGGGGGTAAAGAGACCCAGTACTTC,CASSEHIAGGKETQYF
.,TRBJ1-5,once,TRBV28,TGTGCCAGCGGGCTCAAGAGAAGTTCAGGCAATCAGCCCCAGCATTTT,CASGLKRSSGNQPQHF
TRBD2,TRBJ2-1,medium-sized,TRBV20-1,TGCAGTGCGATTAACCCGGGACTAGCGGGTCCTGAGCAGTTCTTC,CSAINPGLAGPEQFF
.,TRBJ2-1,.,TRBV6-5,TGTGCCAGCAGTTTCGACTGGGGCTCCTACAATGAGCAGTTCTTC,CASSFDWGSYNEQFF
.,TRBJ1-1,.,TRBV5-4,TGTGCCAGCAGCTTGGGATTGGGGCGGGGAAGGGACACTGAAGCTTTCTTT,CASSLGLGRGRDTEAFF
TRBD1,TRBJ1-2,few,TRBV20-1,TGCAGTGCCCCAGACAGGGGGCGGTTGGGCTACACCTTC,CSAPDRGRLGYTF
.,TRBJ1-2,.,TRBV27,TGTGCCAGCAGACCTTTCGCGGCCCTCTATGGCTACACCTTC,CASRPFAALYGYTF
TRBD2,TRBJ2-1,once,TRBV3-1,TGTGCCAGCAGCCAAAGGGCTAGCGGCTACAATGAGCAGTTCTTC,CASSQRASGYNEQFF
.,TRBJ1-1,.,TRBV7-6,TGTGCCAGCAGCTCCCCGGGTCGAGGGCGCTTAGGAGCTTTCTTT,CASSSPGRGRLGAFF
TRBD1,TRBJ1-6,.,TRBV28,TGTGCCAGCAGTTTAGGACAGGTTTATTCACCCCTCCACTTT,CASSLGQVYSPLHF
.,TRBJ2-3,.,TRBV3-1,TGTGCCAGCAGCCAACCCCCCACAGATACGCAGTATTTT,CASSQPPTDTQYF
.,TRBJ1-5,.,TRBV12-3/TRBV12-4,TGTGCCAGCAGTTTAAAGAGCAATCAGCCCCAGCATTTT,CASSLKSNQPQHF
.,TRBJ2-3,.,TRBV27,TGTGCCAGCAGTTTGGTATCACGCACAGATACGCAGTATTTT,CASSLVSRTDTQYF
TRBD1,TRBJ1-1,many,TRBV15,TGTGCCACCAGCAGAGATATCAGGGGGGAAGCTTTCTTT,CATSRDIRGEAFF
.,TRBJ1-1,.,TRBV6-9,TGTGCCAGCAGTTATTCTTGGCCCGAAGATCCAATGAACACTGAAGCTTTCTTT,CASSYSWPEDPMNTEAFF
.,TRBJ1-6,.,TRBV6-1,TGTGCCAGCGGGGCCAGTACGGACCTAAATTCACCCCTCCACTTT,CASGASTDLNSPLHF
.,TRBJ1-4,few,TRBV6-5,TGTGCCAGCAGCATAGGGGGAAAACTGTTTTTT,CASSIGGKLFF
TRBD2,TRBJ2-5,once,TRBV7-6,TGTGCCAGCAGCTTATATGGCGCAGGCGGGGGGCGAGAGACCCAGTACTTC,CASSLYGAGGGRETQYF
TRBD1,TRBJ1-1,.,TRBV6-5,TGTGCCAGCAAGGGACAGAGAAAAGCTTTCTTT,CASKGQRKAFF
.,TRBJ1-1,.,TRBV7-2,TGTGCCAGCAGCTCCTTTGGGGGTGAAGCTTTCTTT,CASSSFGGEAFF
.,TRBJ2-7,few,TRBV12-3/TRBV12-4,TGTGCCAGCAGTTTTAGCGTGGTCCCGACCTACGAGCAGTACTTC,CASSFSVVPTYEQYF
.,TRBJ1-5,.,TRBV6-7,TGTGCCAGCAGTTACTACCCCTGGGACACAAATCAGCCCCAGCATTTT,CASSYYPWDTNQPQHF
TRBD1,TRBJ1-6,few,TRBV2,TGTGCCAGCCGAGGACAGGGCGGCATTTCACCCCTCCACTTT,CASRGQGGISPLHF
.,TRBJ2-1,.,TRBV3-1,TGTGCCAGCAGCCAAACGCCGGAGCGGTCCAATGAGCAGTTCTTC,CASSQTPERSNEQFF